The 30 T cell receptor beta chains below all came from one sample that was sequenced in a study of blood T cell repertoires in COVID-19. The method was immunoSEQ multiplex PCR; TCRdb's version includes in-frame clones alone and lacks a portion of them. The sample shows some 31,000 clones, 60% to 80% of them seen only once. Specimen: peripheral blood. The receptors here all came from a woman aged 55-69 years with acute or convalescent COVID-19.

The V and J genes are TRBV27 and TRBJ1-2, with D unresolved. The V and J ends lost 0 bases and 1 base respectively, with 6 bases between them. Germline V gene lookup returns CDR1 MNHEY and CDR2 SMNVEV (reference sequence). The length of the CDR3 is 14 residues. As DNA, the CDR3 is TGTGCCAGCAGTTTATCTGCGAATAACTATGGCTACACCTTC. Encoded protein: CASSLSANNYGYTF.

CDR3 loop: CASREMNTEAFF. CDR3 nucleotides: TGCGCCAGCAGGGAGATGAACACTGAAGCTTTCTTT. The chain couples TRBV5-1 to TRBJ1-1; D unclear. V lost 5 bases and J lost 0, with 5 bases in between. The CDR3 runs 12 residues. Germline CDR1 SGHRS, CDR2 YFSETQ.

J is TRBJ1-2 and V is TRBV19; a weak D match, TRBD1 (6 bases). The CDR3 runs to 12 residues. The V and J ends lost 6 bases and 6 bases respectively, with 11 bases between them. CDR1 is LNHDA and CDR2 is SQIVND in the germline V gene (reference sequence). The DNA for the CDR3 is TGTGCCAGTAGCACAGGGCGCCATGGCTACACCTTC. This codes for CASSTGRHGYTF.

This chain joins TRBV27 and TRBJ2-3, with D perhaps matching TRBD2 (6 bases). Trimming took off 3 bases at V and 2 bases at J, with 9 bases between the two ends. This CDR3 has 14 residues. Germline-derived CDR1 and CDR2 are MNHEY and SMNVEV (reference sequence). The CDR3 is CASSLEGITDTQYF. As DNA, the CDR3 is TGTGCCAGCAGTTTGGAGGGGATCACAGATACGCAGTATTTT.

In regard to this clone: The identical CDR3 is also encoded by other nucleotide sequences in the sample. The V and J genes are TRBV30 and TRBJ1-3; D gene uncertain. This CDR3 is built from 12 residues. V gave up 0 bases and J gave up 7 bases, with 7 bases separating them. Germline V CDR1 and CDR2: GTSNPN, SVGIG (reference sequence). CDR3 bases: TGTGCCTGGAGTGTCCAGCGGAACACCATATATTTT. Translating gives CAWSVQRNTIYF. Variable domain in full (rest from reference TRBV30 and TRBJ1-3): SQTIHQWPATLVQPVGSPLSLECTVEGTSNPNLYWYRQAAGRGLQLLFYSVGIGQISSEVPQNLSASRPQDRQFILSSKKLLLSDSGFYLCAWSVQRNTIYFGEGSWLTVV.

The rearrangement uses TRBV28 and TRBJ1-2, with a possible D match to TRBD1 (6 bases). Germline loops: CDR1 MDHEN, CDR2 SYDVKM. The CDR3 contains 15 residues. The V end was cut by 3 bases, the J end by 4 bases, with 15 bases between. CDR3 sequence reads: CASSFSRTGSYGYTF. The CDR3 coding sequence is TGTGCCAGCAGTTTCTCTCGTACAGGGAGCTATGGCTACACCTTC.

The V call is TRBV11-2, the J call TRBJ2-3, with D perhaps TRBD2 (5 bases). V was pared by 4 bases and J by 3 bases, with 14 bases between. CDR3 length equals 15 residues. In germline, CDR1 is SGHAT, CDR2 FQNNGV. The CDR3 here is CASSSYGVSTDTQYF. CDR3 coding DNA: TGTGCCAGCAGCTCATACGGGGTTAGTACAGATACGCAGTATTTT.

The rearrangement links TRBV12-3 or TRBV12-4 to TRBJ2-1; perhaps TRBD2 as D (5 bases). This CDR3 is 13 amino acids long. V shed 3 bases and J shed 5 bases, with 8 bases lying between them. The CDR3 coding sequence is TGTGCCAGCAGTTTCGGGAATAACAATGAGCAGTTCTTC. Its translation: CASSFGNNNEQFF.

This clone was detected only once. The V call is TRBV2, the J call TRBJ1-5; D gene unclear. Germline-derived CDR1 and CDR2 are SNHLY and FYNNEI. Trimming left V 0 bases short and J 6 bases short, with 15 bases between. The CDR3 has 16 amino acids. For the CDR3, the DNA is TGTGCCAGCAGTGAAGCCAACATTGGACTTGGTCAGCCCCAGCATTTT. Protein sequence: CASSEANIGLGQPQHF.

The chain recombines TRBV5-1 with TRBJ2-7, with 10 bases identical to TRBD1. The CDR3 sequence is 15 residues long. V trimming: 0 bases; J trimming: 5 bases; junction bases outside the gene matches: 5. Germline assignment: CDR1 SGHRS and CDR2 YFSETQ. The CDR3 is CASSLARTGGDEQYF. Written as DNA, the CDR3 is TGCGCCAGCAGCTTGGCCCGGACAGGGGGAGACGAGCAGTACTTC.

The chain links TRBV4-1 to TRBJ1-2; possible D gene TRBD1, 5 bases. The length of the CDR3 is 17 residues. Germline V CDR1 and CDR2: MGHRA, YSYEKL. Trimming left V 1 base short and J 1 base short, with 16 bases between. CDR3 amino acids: CASSQVTDSVNNYGYTF. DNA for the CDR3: TGCGCCAGCAGCCAAGTGACAGATTCTGTTAATAACTATGGCTACACCTTC.

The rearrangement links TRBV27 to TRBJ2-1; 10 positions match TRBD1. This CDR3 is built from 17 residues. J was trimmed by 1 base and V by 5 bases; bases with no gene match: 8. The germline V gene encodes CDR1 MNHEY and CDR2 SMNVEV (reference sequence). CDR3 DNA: TGTGCCAGCAGTCGCTTTGGGACAGGGGTTTCCTACAATGAGCAGTTCTTC. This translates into CASSRFGTGVSYNEQFF.

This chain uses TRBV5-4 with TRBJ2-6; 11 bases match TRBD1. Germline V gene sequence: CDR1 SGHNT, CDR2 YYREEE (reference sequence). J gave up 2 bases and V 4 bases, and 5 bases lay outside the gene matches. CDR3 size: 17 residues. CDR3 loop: CASSPTDRGPGANVLTF. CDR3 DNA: TGTGCCAGCAGCCCCACGGACAGGGGGCCTGGGGCCAACGTCCTGACTTTC. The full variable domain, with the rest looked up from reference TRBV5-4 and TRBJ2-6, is ETGVTQSPTHLIKTRGQQVTLRCSSQSGHNTVSWYQQALGQGPQFIFQYYREEENGRGNFPPRFSGLQFPNYSSELNVNALELDDSALYLCASSPTDRGPGANVLTFGAGSRLTVL.

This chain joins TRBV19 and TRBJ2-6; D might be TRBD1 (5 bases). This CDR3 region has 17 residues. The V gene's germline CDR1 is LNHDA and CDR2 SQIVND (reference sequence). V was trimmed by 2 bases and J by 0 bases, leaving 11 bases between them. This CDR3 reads CASSIQGTFSGANVLTF. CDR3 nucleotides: TGTGCCAGTAGTATACAGGGTACGTTCTCTGGGGCCAACGTCCTGACTTTC.

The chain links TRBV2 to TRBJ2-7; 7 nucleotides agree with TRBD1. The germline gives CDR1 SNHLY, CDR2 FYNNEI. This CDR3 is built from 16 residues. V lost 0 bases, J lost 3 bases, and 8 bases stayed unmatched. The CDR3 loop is CASSEAPGQRIYEQYF. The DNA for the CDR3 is TGTGCCAGCAGTGAAGCGCCGGGACAGAGGATCTACGAGCAGTACTTC.

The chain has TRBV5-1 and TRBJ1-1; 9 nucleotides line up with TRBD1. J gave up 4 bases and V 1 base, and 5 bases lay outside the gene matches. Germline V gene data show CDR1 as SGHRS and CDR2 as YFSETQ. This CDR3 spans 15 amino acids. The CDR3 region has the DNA TGCGCCAGCAGCTTGTCGACAGGGGGGGCCACTGAAGCTTTCTTT. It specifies CASSLSTGGATEAFF. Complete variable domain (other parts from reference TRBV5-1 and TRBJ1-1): KAGVTQTPRYLIKTRGQQVTLSCSPISGHRSVSWYQQTPGQGLQFLFEYFSETQRNKGNFPGRFSGRQFSNSRSEMNVSTLELGDSALYLCASSLSTGGATEAFFGQGTRLTVV.

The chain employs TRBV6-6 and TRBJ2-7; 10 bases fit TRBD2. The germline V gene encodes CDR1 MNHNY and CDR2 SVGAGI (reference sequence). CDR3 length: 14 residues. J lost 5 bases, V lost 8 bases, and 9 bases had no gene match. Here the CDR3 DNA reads TGTGCCAGCGGAGCCCGGGGACTAGCGAACGAGCAGTACTTC. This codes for CASGARGLANEQYF.

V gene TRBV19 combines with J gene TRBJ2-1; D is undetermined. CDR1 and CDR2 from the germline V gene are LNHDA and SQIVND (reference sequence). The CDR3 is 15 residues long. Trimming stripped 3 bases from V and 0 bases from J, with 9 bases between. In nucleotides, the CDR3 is TGTGCCAGTAGTATGGAGCAGAGCTCCTACAATGAGCAGTTCTTC. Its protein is CASSMEQSSYNEQFF.

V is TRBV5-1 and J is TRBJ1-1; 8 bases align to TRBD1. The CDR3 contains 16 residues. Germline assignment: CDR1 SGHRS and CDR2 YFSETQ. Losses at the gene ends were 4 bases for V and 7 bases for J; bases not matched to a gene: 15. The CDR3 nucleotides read TGCGCCAGCAGCCCGCTTCTGACAGGGGATTTGGGTGAAGCTTTCTTT. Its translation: CASSPLLTGDLGEAFF.

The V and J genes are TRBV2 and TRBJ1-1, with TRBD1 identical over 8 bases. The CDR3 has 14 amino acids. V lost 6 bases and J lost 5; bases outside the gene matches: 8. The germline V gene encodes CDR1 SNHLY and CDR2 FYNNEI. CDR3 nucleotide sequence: TGTGCCAGCAGCTCTCAGGGGGCGCGGACTGAAGCTTTCTTT. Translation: CASSSQGARTEAFF.

The CDR3 nucleotides read TGTGCCAGTAGGAAGGGACAGACGAACTATGGCTACACCTTC. Translating it yields CASRKGQTNYGYTF. The gene calls are TRBV19 and TRBJ1-2; 7 nucleotides match TRBD1. Looked up from germline, CDR1 is LNHDA and CDR2 is SQIVND (reference sequence). This CDR3 region has 14 residues. With 6 bases clipped from V and 2 bases from J, the junction kept 6 bases outside the gene matches. Complete variable domain (other parts from reference TRBV19 and TRBJ1-2): DGGITQSPKYLFRKEGQNVTLSCEQNLNHDAMYWYRQDPGQGLRLIYYSQIVNDFQKGDIAEGYSVSREKKESFPLTVTSAQKNPTAFYLCASRKGQTNYGYTFGSGTRLTVV.

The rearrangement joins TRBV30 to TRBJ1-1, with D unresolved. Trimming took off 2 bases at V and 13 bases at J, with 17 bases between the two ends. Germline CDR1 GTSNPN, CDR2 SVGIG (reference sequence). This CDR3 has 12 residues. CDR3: CAWSPGGGVLFF. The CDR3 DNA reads TGTGCCTGGAGTCCGGGCGGAGGAGTCCTTTTCTTT. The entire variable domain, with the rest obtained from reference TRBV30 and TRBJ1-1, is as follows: SQTIHQWPATLVQPVGSPLSLECTVEGTSNPNLYWYRQAAGRGLQLLFYSVGIGQISSEVPQNLSASRPQDRQFILSSKKLLLSDSGFYLCAWSPGGGVLFFGQGTRLTVV.

CDR3 nucleotide sequence: TGTGCCACCAGAGGAGGGGGCGCATCGGCTTTCTTT. Translating it yields CATRGGGASAFF. The chain couples TRBV6-5 to TRBJ1-1, with 7 bases aligning to TRBD1. V lost 10 bases to trimming and J lost 11 bases; unmatched junction nucleotides: 13. The germline gives CDR1 MNHEY, CDR2 SVGAGI. The CDR3 has 12 residues.

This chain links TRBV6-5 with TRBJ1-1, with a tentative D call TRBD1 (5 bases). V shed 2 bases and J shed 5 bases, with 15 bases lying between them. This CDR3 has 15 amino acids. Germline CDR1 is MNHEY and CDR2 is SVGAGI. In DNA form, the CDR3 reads TGTGCCAGCAGTTACGGGCGCACCGCAGGGACTGAAGCTTTCTTT. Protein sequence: CASSYGRTAGTEAFF.

Here the CDR3 DNA reads TGTGCCACCAGTGATTCGGACAGGGTAGCTACCGGGGAGCTGTTTTTT. The encoded protein is CATSDSDRVATGELFF. The chain has TRBV24-1 and TRBJ2-2; 8 nucleotides agree with TRBD1. This CDR3 spans 16 amino acids. V was pared by 2 bases and J by 5 bases, with 6 bases of the junction left unmatched. CDR1 is KGHDR and CDR2 is SFDVKD in the germline V gene.

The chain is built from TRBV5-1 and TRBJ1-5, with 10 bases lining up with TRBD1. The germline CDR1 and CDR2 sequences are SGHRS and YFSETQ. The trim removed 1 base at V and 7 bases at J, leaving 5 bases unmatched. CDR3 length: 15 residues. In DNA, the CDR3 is TGCGCCAGCAGCTTGATGGGGGACAGGGGCCAGCCCCAGCATTTT. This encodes CASSLMGDRGQPQHF.

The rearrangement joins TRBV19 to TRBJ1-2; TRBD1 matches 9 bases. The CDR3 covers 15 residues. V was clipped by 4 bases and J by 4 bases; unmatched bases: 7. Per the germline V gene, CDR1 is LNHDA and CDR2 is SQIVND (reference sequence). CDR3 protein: CASSRSQGAGYGYTF. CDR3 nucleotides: TGTGCCAGTAGTAGATCACAGGGGGCTGGCTATGGCTACACCTTC.

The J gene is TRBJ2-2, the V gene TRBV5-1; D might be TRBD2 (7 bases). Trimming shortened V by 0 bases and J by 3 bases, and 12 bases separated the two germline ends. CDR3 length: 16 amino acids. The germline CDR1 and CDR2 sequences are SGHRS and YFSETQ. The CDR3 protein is CASSLAWGGDTGELFF. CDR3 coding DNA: TGCGCCAGCAGCTTGGCGTGGGGGGGCGACACCGGGGAGCTGTTTTTT.

CDR3: CASSMDSAEQYF. The CDR3, as DNA: TGTGCCAGTAGTATGGACAGCGCCGAGCAGTACTTC. The chain links TRBV19 to TRBJ2-7, with D possibly being TRBD1 (6 bases). The CDR3 has 12 residues. Trimming cost V 3 bases and J 6 bases, with 9 bases left between them. Germline V gene lookup returns CDR1 LNHDA and CDR2 SQIVND (reference sequence).

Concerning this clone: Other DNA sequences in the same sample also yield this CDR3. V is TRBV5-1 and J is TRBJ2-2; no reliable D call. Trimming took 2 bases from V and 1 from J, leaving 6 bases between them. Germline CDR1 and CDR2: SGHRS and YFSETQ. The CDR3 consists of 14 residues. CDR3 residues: CASSLAWNTGELFF. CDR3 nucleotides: TGCGCCAGCAGCTTAGCGTGGAACACCGGGGAGCTGTTTTTT.